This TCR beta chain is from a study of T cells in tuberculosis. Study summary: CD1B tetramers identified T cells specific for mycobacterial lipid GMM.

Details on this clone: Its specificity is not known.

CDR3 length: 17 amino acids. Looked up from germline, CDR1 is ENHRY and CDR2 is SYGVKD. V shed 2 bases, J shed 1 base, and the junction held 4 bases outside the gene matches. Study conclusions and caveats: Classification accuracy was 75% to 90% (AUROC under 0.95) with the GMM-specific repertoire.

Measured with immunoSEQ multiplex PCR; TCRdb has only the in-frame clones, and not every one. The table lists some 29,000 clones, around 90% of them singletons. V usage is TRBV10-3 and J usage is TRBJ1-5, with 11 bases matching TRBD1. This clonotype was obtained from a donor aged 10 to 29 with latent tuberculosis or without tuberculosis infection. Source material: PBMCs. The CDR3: CAISERDRGRSNQPQHF. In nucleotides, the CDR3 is TGTGCCATCAGTGAGCGGGACAGGGGGAGAAGCAATCAGCCCCAGCATTTT.